What follows is one TCR beta chain and its context. Authors' methods: Nucleated cell counts were estimated from reference gene primer amplification. The repertoire was sequenced with immunoSEQ multiplex PCR; TCRdb's copy has only in-frame clones and lacks some. V, J and clone size reflect that table, while D and trimming were determined from the DNA. The sample consists of roughly 190,000 clones, roughly 86% of them appearing once. The data are from a study of blood T cell repertoires in COVID-19. About the research overall: Whether acute or convalescent, the COVID-19 samples came from the United States, Italy and Spain.

Germline lookup yields CDR1 SGHKS and CDR2 YYEKEE (reference sequence). The CDR3 is made up of 14 amino acids. V gave up 2 bases and J gave up 2 bases, with 10 bases separating them. Source material: peripheral blood. This sequence originates from an elderly woman in a cohort sampled during active or convalescent COVID-19. This rearrangement joins TRBV5-5 to TRBJ1-1; D is perhaps TRBD1 (6 bases). CDR3 sequence (DNA): TGTGCCAGCAGCTTTGCAGGGGCTAACACTGAAGCTTTCTTT. Translation gives CASSFAGANTEAFF.